Each of the 19 T cell receptor beta chains below was sequenced from the same sample in a study of monozygotic twins with inflammatory bowel disease. TCRdb re-called the 5' RACE reads; every CDR3 protein appears as one record, without DNA. The sample is made up of more than 350,000 distinct CDR3 sequences, and the top ten hold roughly 2.2% of it. Sequenced sample: blood. Every receptor here comes from a human donor with ulcerative colitis or Crohn's disease, or a healthy co-twin of an affected twin (not recorded which).

The rearrangement joins TRBV7-2 to TRBJ1-2; absent DNA, TCRdb's TRBD1 call cannot be checked. Germline V gene data show CDR1 as SGHTA and CDR2 as FQGNSA. This CDR3 spans 14 amino acids. CDR3 in amino acids: CASSLATGDYGYTF. Filled out from reference TRBV7-2 and TRBJ1-2, the complete variable domain reads GAGVSQSPSNKVTEKGKDVELRCDPISGHTALYWYRQSLGQGLEFLIYFQGNSAPDKSGLPSDRFSAERTGGSVSTLTIQRTQQEDSAVYLCASSLATGDYGYTFGSGTRLTVV.

The chain joins TRBV5-1 to TRBJ1-1. Germline CDR1 and CDR2: SGHRS and YFSETQ. This CDR3 region has 14 residues. CDR3: CASSLNMMNTEAFF.

This chain joins TRBV12-3 or TRBV12-4 and TRBJ2-7. The CDR3 has 14 residues. This CDR3 reads CASSLSGVGYEQYF.

The V call is TRBV7-8, the J call TRBJ2-7; the D call of TRBD1 rests on TCRdb alone, since no DNA is present to check it. This CDR3 has 14 amino acids. Germline lookup yields CDR1 SGHVS and CDR2 FQNEAQ. The CDR3: CASSLGQVAGEQYF.

The rearrangement links TRBV11-2 to TRBJ2-3; the D gene TCRdb calls, TRBD2, cannot be checked with no DNA. The CDR3 loop spans 18 amino acids. Germline lookup yields CDR1 SGHAT and CDR2 FQNNGV. CDR3 amino acids: CASSLERLAGSLTDTQYF.

CDR3 protein: CASTRLAGGLTDTQYF. The chain carries TRBV19 and TRBJ2-3; as DNA is missing, the TRBD2 call by TCRdb cannot be tested. This CDR3 spans 16 amino acids. Germline CDR1 and CDR2: LNHDA and SQIVND (reference sequence).

The rearrangement joins TRBV7-2 to TRBJ2-5; no DNA is available, so the TRBD1 call from TCRdb remains unchecked. The CDR3 has 16 amino acids. Per the germline V gene, CDR1 is SGHTA and CDR2 is FQGNSA. CDR3 region: CASSLVRQAGQETQYF.

The rearrangement links TRBV3-1 to TRBJ1-2. This CDR3 comprises 14 residues. CDR1 is LGHDT, CDR2 YNNKEL, per germline (reference sequence). The CDR3 sequence: CASSPSNSAYGYTF.

The J gene is TRBJ1-1, the V gene TRBV21-1. TRBV21-1 is a documented pseudogene. The length of the CDR3 is 14 residues. CDR3 loop: CASSKAQLRTEAFF.

The chain recombines TRBV19 with TRBJ2-7; TCRdb gives TRBD1 as the D gene, but with no DNA this cannot be confirmed. This CDR3 has 17 amino acids. Germline assignment: CDR1 LNHDA and CDR2 SQIVND (reference sequence). The CDR3 loop reads CASSRSRWTGDSYEQYF.

This rearrangement joins TRBV27 to TRBJ2-3. Germline CDR1 is MNHEY and CDR2 is SMNVEV (reference sequence). The CDR3 extends over 15 amino acids. The CDR3 here is CASSLRLPSTDTQYF.

The chain joins TRBV7-8 to TRBJ1-4; the D call of TRBD1 rests on TCRdb alone, since no DNA is present to check it. CDR1 is SGHVS and CDR2 is FQNEAQ in the germline V gene. The CDR3 has 15 residues. This chain's CDR3 is CASSLEGSPREKLFF.

The genes are TRBV5-1 and TRBJ2-2. This CDR3 has 12 amino acids. Germline values: CDR1 SGHRS, CDR2 YFSETQ. The CDR3 sequence: CASRANTGELFF.

This chain links TRBV4-1 with TRBJ2-7; TCRdb indicates TRBD1, and absent DNA this call remains unverified. The V gene's germline CDR1 is MGHRA and CDR2 YSYEKL. There are 14 residues in the CDR3. The CDR3 reads CASSPVGQGDEQYF.

The gene calls are TRBV4-3 and TRBJ2-1; lacking DNA, the TRBD1 call made by TCRdb goes unchecked. CDR3 size: 15 residues. Germline CDR1 LGHNA, CDR2 YSLEER. The CDR3 is CASSQERGYYNEQFF.

This CDR3 is CASSQNYATNEKLFF. This rearrangement joins TRBV14 to TRBJ1-4. The germline gives CDR1 SGHDN, CDR2 FVKESK. The CDR3 runs to 15 residues.

The gene calls are TRBV7-2 and TRBJ2-5; the TCRdb call, TRBD2, lacks DNA for checking. This CDR3 region has 17 residues. CDR1 is SGHTA, CDR2 FQGNSA, per germline. The CDR3 is CASSFLSTSGRQETQYF. The variable domain in full, with the rest retrieved from reference TRBV7-2 and TRBJ2-5, is GAGVSQSPSNKVTEKGKDVELRCDPISGHTALYWYRQSLGQGLEFLIYFQGNSAPDKSGLPSDRFSAERTGGSVSTLTIQRTQQEDSAVYLCASSFLSTSGRQETQYFGPGTRLLVL.

V is TRBV5-1 and J is TRBJ2-3; there is no DNA to check the TCRdb D call of TRBD2. The germline CDR1 and CDR2 sequences are SGHRS and YFSETQ. The CDR3 is 16 residues long. The CDR3 sequence is CASSLDGGGAADTQYF.

The rearrangement uses TRBV7-8 and TRBJ2-1; TCRdb's assignment of TRBD2 cannot be checked, as there is no DNA. CDR1 is SGHVS, CDR2 FQNEAQ, per germline. The CDR3 has 17 residues. This CDR3 reads CASSLIPGDYRVNEQFF.